This T cell receptor beta chain was found in a study of cytomegalovirus exposure and HLA in healthy donors. Researchers ran the PCR with 60 Vbeta and 13 Jbeta primers. The assay was immunoSEQ multiplex PCR, and TCRdb's table has in-frame clones only and misses some. Among some 250,000 clones listed, about 80% were seen once. Sequencing input: PBMCs. The source is a woman between 55 and 75 years old in good health and CMV-seropositive.

CDR3 protein: CASSLALGGGAGELFF. The CDR3 region has the DNA TGTGCCAGCAGCTTAGCCTTGGGAGGCGGGGCCGGGGAGCTGTTTTTT. The chain uses TRBV11-1 and TRBJ2-2; possible D gene TRBD2, 6 bases. The germline gives CDR1 SGHAT, CDR2 FQDESV (reference sequence). This CDR3 is built from 16 residues. V was cut by 0 bases and J by 6 bases, with 14 bases left in between. The full variable domain, in which reference TRBV11-1 and TRBJ2-2 provide the parts outside the CDR3, is EAEVAQSPRYKITEKSQAVAFWCDPISGHATLYWYRQILGQGPELLVQFQDESVVDDSQLPKDRFSAERLKGVDSTLKIQPAELGDSAMYLCASSLALGGGAGELFFGEGSRLTVL.